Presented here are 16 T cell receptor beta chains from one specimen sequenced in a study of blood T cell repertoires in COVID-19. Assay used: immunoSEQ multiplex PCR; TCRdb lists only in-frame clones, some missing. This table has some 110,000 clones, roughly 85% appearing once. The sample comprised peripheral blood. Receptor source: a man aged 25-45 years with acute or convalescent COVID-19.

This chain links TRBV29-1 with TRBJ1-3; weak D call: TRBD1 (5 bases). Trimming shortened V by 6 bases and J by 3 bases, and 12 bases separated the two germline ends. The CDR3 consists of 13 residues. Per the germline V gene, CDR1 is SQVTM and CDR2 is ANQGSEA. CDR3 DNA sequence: TGCAGCGTCGATTCGGGGGGTGGAAACACCATATATTTT. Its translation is CSVDSGGGNTIYF.

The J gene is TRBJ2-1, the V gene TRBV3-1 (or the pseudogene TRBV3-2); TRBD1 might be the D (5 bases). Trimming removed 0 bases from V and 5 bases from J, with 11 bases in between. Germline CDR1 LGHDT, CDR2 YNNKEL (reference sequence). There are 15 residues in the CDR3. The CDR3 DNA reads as TGTGCCAGCAGCCAAGATCTTGACAGTAACAATGAGCAGTTCTTC. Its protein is CASSQDLDSNNEQFF.

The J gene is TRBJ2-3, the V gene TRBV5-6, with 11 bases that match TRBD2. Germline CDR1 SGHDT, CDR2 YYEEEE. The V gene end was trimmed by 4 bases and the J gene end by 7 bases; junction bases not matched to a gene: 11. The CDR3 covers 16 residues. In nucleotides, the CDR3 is TGTGCCAGCAGCCCCGTCGGGACTAGCGGAGGGAATACGCAGTATTTT. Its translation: CASSPVGTSGGNTQYF.

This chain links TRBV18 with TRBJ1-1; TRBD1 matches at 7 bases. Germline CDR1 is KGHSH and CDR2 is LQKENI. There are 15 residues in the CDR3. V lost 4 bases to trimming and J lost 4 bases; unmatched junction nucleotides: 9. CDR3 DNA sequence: TGTGCCAGCTCACTTAAAGGGGGCACGGGCACTGAAGCTTTCTTT. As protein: CASSLKGGTGTEAFF.

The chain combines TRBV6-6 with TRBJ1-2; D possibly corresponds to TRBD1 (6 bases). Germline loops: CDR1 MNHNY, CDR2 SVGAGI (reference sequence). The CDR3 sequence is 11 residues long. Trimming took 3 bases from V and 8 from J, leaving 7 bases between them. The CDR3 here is CASSYQGGYTF. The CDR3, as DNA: TGTGCCAGCAGTTATCAGGGGGGCTACACCTTC.

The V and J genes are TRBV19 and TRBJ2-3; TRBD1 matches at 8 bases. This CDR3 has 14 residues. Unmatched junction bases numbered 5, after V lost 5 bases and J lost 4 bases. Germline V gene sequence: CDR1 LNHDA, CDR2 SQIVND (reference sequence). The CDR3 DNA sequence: TGTGCCAGTAGTGCCGGACAGGGCCCAGATACGCAGTATTTT. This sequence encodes CASSAGQGPDTQYF.

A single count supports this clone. CDR3 sequence: CASSYRSDSYYGYTF. In DNA, the CDR3 is TGTGCCAGCAGTTACAGGTCCGACAGTTACTATGGCTACACCTTC. The chain combines TRBV6-5 with TRBJ1-2, with a possible D match to TRBD1 (5 bases). The CDR3 totals 15 residues. The V and J ends lost 2 bases and 3 bases respectively, with 13 bases between them. Germline CDR1 reads MNHEY; CDR2 reads SVGAGI.

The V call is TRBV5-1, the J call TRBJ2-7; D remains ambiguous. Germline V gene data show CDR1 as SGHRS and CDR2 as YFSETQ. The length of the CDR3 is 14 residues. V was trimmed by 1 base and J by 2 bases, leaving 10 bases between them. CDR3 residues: CASSLLGRTYEQYF. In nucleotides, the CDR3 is TGCGCCAGCAGCTTGTTGGGCAGAACCTACGAGCAGTACTTC. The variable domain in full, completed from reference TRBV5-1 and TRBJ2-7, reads KAGVTQTPRYLIKTRGQQVTLSCSPISGHRSVSWYQQTPGQGLQFLFEYFSETQRNKGNFPGRFSGRQFSNSRSEMNVSTLELGDSALYLCASSLLGRTYEQYFGPGTRLTVT.

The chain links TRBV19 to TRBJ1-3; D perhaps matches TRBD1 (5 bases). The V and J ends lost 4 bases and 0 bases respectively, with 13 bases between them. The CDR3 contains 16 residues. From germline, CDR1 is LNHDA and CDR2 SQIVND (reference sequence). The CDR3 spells CASSTVQGASGNTIYF. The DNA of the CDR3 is TGTGCCAGTAGTACAGTACAAGGGGCCTCTGGAAACACCATATATTTT. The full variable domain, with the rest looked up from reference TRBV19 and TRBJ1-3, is DGGITQSPKYLFRKEGQNVTLSCEQNLNHDAMYWYRQDPGQGLRLIYYSQIVNDFQKGDIAEGYSVSREKKESFPLTVTSAQKNPTAFYLCASSTVQGASGNTIYFGEGSWLTVV.

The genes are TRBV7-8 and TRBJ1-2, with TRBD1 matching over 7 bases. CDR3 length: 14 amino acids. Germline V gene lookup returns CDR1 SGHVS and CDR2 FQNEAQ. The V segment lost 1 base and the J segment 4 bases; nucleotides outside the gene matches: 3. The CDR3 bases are TGTGCCAGCAGCTTAGGGGGACAGTCCTATGGCTACACCTTC. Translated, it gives CASSLGGQSYGYTF.

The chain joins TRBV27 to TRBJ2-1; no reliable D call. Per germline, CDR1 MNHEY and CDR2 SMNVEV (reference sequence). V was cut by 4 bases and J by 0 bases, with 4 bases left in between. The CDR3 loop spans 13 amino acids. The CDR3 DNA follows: TGTGCCAGCAGTTCCCTCTCCTACAATGAGCAGTTCTTC. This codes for CASSSLSYNEQFF.

CDR3 amino acids: CASSQRTGYEKLFF. CDR3 DNA: TGTGCCAGCAGCCAGCGCACAGGGTATGAAAAACTGTTTTTT. V gene TRBV5-8 combines with J gene TRBJ1-4; a weak D match, TRBD1 (6 bases). Trimming removed 4 bases at V and 6 bases at J, with 13 bases between. The germline CDR1 and CDR2 sequences are SGHTS and YDEGEE. This CDR3 region has 14 residues.

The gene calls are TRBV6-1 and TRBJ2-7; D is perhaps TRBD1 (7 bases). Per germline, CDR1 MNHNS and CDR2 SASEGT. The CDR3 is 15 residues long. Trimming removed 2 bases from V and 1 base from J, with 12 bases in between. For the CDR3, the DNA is TGTGCCAGCAGTGAAAGGCAGGGGGGTTCCTACGAGCAGTACGTC. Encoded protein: CASSERQGGSYEQYV.

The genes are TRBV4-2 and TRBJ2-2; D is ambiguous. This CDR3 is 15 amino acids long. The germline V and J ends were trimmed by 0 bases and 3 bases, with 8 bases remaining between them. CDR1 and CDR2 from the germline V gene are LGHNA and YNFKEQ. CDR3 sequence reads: CASSQEGLHTGELFF. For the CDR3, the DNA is TGTGCCAGCAGCCAAGAGGGCCTTCACACCGGGGAGCTGTTTTTT.

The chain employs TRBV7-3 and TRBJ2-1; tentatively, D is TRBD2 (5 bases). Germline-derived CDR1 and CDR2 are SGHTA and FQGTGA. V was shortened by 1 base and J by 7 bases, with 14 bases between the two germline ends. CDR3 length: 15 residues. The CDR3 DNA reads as TGTGCCAGCAGCTTAAACTCGCACCCGGGGAATGAGCAGTTCTTC. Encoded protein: CASSLNSHPGNEQFF.

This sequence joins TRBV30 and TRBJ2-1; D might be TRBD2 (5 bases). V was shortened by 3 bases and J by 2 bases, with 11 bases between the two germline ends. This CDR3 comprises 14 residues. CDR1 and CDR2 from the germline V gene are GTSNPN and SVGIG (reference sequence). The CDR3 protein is CAWRRYGAYNEQFF. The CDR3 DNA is TGTGCCTGGAGGAGATACGGGGCCTACAATGAGCAGTTCTTC. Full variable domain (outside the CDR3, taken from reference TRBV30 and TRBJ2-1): SQTIHQWPATLVQPVGSPLSLECTVEGTSNPNLYWYRQAAGRGLQLLFYSVGIGQISSEVPQNLSASRPQDRQFILSSKKLLLSDSGFYLCAWRRYGAYNEQFFGPGTRLTVL.